This TCR beta chain was recorded in a study of somatic mutations in cytotoxic T cells in rheumatoid arthritis. From germline, CDR1 is SEHNR and CDR2 FQNEAQ (reference sequence). This CDR3 has 15 residues. Trimming removed 5 bases at V and 0 bases at J, with 11 bases between. The method was immunoSEQ multiplex PCR; TCRdb's version includes in-frame clones alone and lacks a portion of them. Among about 20,000 clones listed, about 80% were seen once. The clonotype originates from an adult with rheumatoid arthritis. Source material: CD8+ T cells sorted from blood. The chain has TRBV7-9 and TRBJ1-5; D possibly corresponds to TRBD1 (6 bases). CDR3 DNA: TGTGCCAGCAGCGAAGGGACACTTAGCAATCAGCCCCAGCATTTT. Protein sequence: CASSEGTLSNQPQHF.